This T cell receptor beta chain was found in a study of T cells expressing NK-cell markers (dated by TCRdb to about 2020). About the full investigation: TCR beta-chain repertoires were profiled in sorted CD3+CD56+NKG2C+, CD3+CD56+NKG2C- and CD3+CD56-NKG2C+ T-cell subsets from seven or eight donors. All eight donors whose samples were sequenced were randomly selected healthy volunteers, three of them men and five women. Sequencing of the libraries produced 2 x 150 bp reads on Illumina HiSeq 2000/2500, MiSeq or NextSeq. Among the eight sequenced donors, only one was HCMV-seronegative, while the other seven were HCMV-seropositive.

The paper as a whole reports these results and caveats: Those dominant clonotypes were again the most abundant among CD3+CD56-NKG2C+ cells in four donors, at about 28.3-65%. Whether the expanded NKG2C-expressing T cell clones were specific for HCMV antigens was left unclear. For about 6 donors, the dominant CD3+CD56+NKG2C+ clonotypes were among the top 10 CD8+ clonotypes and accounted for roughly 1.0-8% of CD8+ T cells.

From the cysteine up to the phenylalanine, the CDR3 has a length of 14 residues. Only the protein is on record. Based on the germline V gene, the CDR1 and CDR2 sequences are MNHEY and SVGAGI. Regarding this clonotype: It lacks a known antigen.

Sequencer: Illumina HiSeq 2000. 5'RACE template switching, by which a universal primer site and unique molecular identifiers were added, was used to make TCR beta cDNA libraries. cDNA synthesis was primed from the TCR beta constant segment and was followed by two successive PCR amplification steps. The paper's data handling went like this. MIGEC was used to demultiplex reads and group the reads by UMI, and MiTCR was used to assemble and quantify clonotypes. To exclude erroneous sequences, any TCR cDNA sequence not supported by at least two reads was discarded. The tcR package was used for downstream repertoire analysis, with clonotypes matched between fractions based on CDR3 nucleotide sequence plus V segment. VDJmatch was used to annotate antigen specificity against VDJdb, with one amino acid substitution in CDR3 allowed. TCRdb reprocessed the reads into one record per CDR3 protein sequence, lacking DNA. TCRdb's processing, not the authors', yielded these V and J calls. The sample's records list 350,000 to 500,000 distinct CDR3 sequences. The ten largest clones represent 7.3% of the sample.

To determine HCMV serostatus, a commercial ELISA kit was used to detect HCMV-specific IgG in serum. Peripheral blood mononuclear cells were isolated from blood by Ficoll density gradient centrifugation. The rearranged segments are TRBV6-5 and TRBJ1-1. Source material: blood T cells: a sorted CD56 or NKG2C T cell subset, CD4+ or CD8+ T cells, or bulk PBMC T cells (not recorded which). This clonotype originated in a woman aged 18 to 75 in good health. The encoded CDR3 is CASSYSLGNTEAFF.